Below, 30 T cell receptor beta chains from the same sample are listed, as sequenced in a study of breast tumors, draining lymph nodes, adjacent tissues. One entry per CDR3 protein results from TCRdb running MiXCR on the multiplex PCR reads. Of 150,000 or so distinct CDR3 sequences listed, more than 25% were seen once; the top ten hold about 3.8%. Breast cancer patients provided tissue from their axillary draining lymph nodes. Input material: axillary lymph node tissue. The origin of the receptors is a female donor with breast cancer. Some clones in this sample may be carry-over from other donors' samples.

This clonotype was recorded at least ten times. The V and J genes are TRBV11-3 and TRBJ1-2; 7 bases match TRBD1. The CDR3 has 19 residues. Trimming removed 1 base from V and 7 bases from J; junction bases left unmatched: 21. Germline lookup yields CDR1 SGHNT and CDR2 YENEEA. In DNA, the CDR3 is TGTGCCAGCAGCTTAGTCATTAATCCGGCTAGGGGGCGGTGGGGTGGCTACACCTTC. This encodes CASSLVINPARGRWGGYTF.

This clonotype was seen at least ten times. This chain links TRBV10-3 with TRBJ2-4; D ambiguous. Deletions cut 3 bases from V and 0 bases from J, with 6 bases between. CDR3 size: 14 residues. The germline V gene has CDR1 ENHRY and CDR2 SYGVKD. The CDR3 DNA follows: TGTGCCATCAGTGAAGGTTTAGCCAAAAACATTCAGTACTTC. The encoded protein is CAISEGLAKNIQYF.

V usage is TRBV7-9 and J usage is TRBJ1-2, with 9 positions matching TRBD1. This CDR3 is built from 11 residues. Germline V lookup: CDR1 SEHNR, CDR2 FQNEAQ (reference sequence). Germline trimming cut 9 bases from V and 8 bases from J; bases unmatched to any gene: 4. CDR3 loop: CARDRGQGYTF. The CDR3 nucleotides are TGTGCCAGGGACAGGGGACAGGGCTACACCTTC.

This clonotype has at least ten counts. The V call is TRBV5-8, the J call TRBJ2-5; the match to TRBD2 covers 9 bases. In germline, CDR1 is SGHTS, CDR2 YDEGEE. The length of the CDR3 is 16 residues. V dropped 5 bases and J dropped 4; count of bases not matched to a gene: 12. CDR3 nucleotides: TGTGCCAGCAGTCCCGAGCTAGCGGGGAAAGGAGAGACCCAGTACTTC. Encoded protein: CASSPELAGKGETQYF.

The CDR3 nucleotides are TGCAGTGCCAGCAGCCTCATCGATTCACCCCTCCACTTT. Translation: CSASSLIDSPLHF. J is TRBJ1-6 and V is TRBV20-1, with D hard to call. The CDR3 consists of 13 residues. Germline values: CDR1 DFQATT, CDR2 SNEGSKA (reference sequence). V shed 6 bases and J shed 8 bases, with 14 bases lying between them.

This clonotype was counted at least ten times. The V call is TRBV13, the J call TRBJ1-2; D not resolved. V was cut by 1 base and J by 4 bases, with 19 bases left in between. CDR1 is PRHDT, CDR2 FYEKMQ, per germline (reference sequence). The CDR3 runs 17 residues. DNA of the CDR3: TGTGCCAGCAGCTTAGCCTCCTCAGGTACGACCCTCTATGGCTACACCTTC. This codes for CASSLASSGTTLYGYTF.

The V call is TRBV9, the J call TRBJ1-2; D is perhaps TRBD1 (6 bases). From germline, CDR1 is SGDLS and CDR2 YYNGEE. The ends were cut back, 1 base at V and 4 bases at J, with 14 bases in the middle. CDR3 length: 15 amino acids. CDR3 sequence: CASSVTQRTAYGYTF. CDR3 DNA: TGTGCCAGCAGCGTAACTCAGCGGACAGCCTATGGCTACACCTTC.

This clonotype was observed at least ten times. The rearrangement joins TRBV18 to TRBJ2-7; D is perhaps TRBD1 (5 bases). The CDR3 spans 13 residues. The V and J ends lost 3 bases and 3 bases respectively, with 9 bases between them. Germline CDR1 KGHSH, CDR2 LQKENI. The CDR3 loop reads CASSPWGSYEQYF. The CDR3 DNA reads TGTGCCAGCTCACCCTGGGGCAGCTACGAGCAGTACTTC.

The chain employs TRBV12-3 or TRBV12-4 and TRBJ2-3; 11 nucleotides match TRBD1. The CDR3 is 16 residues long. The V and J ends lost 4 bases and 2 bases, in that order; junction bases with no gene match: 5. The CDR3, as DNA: TGTGCCAGCAGTTCCCGGACAGGGGGCTTCACAGATACGCAGTATTTT. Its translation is CASSSRTGGFTDTQYF.

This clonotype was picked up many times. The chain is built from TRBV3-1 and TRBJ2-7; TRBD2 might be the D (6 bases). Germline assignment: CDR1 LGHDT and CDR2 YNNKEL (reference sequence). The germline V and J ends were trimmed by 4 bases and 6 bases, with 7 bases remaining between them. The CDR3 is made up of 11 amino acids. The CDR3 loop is CASSRGVEQYF. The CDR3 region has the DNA TGTGCCAGCAGCCGGGGGGTCGAGCAGTACTTC.

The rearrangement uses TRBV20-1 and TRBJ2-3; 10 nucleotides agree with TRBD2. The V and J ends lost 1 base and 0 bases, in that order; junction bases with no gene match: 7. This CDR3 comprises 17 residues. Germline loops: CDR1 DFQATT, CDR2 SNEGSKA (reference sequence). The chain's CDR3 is CSARVASGSLSTDTQYF. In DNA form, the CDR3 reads TGCAGTGCTAGAGTCGCTAGCGGGAGCCTCAGCACAGATACGCAGTATTTT.

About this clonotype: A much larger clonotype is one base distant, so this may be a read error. In DNA, the CDR3 is TGTGCCGGCAGCCGAGGGACAGGGGGCCCCTACGAGCAGTACTTC. It codes for CAGSRGTGGPYEQYF. The chain carries TRBV3-1 and TRBJ2-7, with 12 bases identical to TRBD1. The CDR3 has 15 residues. Per germline, CDR1 LGHDT and CDR2 YNNKEL (reference sequence).

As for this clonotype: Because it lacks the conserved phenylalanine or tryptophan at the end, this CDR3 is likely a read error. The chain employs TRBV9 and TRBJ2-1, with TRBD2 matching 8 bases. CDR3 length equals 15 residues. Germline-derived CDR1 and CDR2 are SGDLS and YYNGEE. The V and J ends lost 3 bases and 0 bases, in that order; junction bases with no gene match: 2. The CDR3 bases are TGTGCCAGCAGCGCGGGAGGGGGCTCCTACAATGAGCAGTTCTCC. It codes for CASSAGGGSYNEQFS.

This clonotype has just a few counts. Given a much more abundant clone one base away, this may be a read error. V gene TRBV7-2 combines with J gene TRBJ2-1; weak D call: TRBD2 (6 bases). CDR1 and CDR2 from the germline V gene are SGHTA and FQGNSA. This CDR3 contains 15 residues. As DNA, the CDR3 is TGTGCCAGCAGCTTAGATAGCGGCCTATACAATGAGCAGCTCTTC. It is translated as CASSLDSGLYNEQLF.

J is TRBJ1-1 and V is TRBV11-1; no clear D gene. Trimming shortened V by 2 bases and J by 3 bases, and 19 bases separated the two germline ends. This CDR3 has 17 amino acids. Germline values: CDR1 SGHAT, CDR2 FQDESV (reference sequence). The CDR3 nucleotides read TGTGCCAGCAGCTTATCCCTCGGGGTCAGGCTGGACACTGAAGCTTTCTTT. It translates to CASSLSLGVRLDTEAFF.

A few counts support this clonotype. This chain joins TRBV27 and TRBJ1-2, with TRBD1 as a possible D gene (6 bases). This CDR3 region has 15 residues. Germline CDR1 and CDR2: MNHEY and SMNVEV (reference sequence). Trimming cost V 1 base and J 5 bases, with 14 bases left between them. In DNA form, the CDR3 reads TGTGCCAGCAGTTTATACGGGGGGCGAGAGTATGGCTACACCTTC. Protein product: CASSLYGGREYGYTF.

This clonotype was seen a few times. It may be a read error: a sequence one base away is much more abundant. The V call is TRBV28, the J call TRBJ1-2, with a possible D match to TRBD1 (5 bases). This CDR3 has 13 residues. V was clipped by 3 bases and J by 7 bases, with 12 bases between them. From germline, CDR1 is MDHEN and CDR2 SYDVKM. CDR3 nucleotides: TGTGCCAGCAGTTTTCGGGGGGACTCTGGCTACACCTTC. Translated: CASSFRGDSGYTF.

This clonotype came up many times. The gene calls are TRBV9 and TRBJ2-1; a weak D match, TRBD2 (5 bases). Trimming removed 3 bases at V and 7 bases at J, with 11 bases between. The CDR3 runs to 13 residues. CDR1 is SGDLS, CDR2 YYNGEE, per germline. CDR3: CASSAWERNEQFF. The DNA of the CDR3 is TGTGCCAGCAGCGCATGGGAGAGGAATGAGCAGTTCTTC.

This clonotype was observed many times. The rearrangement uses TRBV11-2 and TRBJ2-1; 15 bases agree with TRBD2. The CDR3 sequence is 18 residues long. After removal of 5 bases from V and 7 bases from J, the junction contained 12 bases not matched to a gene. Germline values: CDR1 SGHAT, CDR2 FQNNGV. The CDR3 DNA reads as TGTGCCAGCAGCGGGGGACTAGCGGGGGGTTCCCTCGGGAATGAGCAGTTCTTC. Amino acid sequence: CASSGGLAGGSLGNEQFF.

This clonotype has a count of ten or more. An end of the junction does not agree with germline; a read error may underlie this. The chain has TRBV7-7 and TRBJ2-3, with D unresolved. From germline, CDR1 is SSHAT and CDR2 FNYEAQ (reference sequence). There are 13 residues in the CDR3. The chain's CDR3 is CASNPPWADTQYF. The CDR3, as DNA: TGTGCTAGCAACCCCCCTTGGGCAGATACGCAGTATTTT.

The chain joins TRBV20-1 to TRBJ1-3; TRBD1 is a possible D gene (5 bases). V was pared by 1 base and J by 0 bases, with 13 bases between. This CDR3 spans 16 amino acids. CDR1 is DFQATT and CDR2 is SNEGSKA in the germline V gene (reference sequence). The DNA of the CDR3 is TGCAGTGCTAGAGTCCTCCGGGACGGCTCTGGAAACACCATATATTTT. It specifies CSARVLRDGSGNTIYF.

The CDR3 DNA sequence: TGTGCCGGCCTGGCAGGGGATGGCTACACCTTC. It encodes CAGLAGDGYTF. The chain recombines TRBV6-5 with TRBJ1-2, with D perhaps matching TRBD1 (6 bases). The CDR3 length is 11 residues. The V gene's germline CDR1 is MNHEY and CDR2 SVGAGI. V was shortened by 11 bases and J by 6 bases, with 13 bases between the two germline ends.

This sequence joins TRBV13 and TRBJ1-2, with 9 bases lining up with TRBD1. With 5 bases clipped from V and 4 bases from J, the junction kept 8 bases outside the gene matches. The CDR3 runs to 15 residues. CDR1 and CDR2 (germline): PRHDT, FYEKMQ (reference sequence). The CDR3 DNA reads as TGTGCCAGCAGCCTACGGGACAGGGCCCCCTATGGCTACACCTTC. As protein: CASSLRDRAPYGYTF.

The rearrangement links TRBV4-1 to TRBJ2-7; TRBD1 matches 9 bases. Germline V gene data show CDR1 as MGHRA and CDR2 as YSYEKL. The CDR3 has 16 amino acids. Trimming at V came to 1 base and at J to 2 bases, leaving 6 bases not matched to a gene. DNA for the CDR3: TGCGCCAGCAGCCAAGGGGGGGACAGGGTAACCTACGAGCAGTACTTC. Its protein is CASSQGGDRVTYEQYF.

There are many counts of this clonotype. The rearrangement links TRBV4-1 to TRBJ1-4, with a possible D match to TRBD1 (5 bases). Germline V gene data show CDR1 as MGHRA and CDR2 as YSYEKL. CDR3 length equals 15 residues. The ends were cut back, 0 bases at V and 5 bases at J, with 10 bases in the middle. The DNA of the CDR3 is TGCGCCAGCAGCCAAGAAACGGGGCTAAATGAAAAACTGTTTTTT. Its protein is CASSQETGLNEKLFF.

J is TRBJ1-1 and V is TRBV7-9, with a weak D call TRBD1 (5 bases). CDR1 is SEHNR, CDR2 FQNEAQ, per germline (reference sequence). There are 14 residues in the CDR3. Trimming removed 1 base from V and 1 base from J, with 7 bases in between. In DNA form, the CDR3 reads TGTGCCAGCAGCTTAGTCGGACAGAACACTGAAGCTTTCTTT. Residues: CASSLVGQNTEAFF.

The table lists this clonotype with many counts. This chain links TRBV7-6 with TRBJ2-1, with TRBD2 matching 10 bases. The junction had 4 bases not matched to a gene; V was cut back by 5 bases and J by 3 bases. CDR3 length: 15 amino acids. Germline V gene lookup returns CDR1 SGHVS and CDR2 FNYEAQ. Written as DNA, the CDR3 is TGTGCCAGCAGCCAGACTAGCGGGTTCTACAATGAGCAGTTCTTC. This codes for CASSQTSGFYNEQFF.

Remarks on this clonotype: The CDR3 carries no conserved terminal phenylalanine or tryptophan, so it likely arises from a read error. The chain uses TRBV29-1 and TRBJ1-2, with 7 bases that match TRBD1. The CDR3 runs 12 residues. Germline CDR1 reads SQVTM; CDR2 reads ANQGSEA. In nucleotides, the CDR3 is TGCAGCGTCCATGGACAGGACTATAGCTACACCTCT. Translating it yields CSVHGQDYSYTS.

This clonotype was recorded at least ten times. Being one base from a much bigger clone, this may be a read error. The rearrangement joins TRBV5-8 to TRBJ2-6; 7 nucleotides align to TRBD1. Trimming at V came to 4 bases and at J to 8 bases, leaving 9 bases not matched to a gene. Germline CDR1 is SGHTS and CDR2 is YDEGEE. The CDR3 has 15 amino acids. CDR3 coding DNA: TGTGCCAGCAGCCCAGGGACAGCCGGGACCAACGTCCTGACTTTC. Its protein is CASSPGTAGTNVLTF.

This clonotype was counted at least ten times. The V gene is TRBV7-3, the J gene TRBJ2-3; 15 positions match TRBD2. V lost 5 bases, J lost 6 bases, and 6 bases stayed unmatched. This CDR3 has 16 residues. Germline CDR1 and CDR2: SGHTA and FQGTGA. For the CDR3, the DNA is TGTGCCAGCAGCCCCGGGACTAGCGGGGGGCAGGATACGCAGTATTTT. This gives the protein CASSPGTSGGQDTQYF.